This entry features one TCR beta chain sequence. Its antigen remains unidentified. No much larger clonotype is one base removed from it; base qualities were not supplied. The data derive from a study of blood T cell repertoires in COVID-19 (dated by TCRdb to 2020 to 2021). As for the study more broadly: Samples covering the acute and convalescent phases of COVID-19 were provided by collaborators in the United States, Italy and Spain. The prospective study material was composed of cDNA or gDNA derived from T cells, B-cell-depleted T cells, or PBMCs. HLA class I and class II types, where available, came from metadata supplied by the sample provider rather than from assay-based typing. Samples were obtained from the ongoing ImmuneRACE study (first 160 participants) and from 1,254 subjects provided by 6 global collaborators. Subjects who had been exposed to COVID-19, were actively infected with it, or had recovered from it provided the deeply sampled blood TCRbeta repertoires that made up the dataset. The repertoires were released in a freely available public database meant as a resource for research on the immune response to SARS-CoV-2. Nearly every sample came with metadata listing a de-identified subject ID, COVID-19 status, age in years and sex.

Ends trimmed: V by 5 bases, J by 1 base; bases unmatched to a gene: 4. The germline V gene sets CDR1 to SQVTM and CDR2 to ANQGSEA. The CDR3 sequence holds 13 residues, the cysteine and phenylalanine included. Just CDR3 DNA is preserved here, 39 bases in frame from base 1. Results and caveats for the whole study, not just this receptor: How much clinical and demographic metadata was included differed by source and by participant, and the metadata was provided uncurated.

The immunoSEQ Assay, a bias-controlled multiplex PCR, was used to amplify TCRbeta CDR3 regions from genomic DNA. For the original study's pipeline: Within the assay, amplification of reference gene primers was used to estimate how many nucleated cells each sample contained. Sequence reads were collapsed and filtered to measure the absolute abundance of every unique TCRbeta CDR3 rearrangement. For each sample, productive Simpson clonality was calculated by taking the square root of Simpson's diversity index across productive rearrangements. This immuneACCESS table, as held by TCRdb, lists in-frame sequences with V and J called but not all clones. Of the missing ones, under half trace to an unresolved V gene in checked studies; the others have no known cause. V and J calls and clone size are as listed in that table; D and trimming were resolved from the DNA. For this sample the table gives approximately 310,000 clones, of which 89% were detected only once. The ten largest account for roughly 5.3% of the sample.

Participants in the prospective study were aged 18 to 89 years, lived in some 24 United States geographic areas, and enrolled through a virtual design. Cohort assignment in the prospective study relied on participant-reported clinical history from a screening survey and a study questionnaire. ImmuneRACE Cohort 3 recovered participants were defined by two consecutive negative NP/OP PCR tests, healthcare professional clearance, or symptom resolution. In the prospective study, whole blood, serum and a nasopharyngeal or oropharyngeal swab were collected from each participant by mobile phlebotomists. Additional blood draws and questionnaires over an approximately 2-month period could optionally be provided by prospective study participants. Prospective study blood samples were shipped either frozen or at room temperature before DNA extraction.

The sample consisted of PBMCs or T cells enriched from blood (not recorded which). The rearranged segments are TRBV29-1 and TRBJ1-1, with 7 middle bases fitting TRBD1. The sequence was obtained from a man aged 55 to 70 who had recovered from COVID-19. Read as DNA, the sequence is TGCAGCGTTAGACAGGGTGAGAACACTGAAGCTTTCTTT. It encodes CSVRQGENTEAFF.